The next 17 T cell receptor beta chains were all read from a single sample in a study of cytomegalovirus exposure and HLA in healthy donors. Amplification used 60 Vbeta primers and 13 Jbeta primers. The table came from immunoSEQ multiplex PCR; TCRdb's copy has only in-frame clones and leaves some out. The table shows roughly 100,000 clones, with roughly two thirds occurring only once. Sequencing was carried out using PBMCs. The origin of the receptors is a female donor in good health and CMV-seronegative.

This clone was seen only a few times. This sequence joins TRBV10-2 and TRBJ2-7; tentatively, D is TRBD1 (6 bases). Germline loops: CDR1 WSHSY, CDR2 SAAADI. The CDR3 runs 12 residues. V was pared by 7 bases and J by 7 bases, with 14 bases between. The DNA of the CDR3 is TGCGCCAGCAACTCCGACAGGAGGGAGCAGTACTTC. It encodes CASNSDRREQYF.

This clone was recorded a few times. The CDR3 protein is CASSLQGPNYGYTF. The CDR3, as DNA: TGTGCCAGCAGTTTACAGGGGCCTAACTATGGCTACACCTTC. The genes are TRBV27 and TRBJ1-2; TRBD1 is a possible D gene (6 bases). Germline CDR1 MNHEY, CDR2 SMNVEV (reference sequence). Trimming removed 2 bases from V and 0 bases from J, with 7 bases in between. The CDR3 extends over 14 amino acids.

The gene calls are TRBV7-9 and TRBJ2-5, with 7 bases aligning to TRBD1. The ends lost 4 bases at V and 7 bases at J; junction bases unmatched: 3. From germline, CDR1 is SEHNR and CDR2 FQNEAQ (reference sequence). The CDR3 is 12 residues long. CDR3 residues: CASSSAGGTQYF. CDR3 DNA: TGTGCCAGCAGCTCTGCAGGGGGGACCCAGTACTTC.

The CDR3, as DNA: TGTGCCAGCAGCCAAGCACTAGCGGGCGGATACAATGAGCAGTTCTTC. This codes for CASSQALAGGYNEQFF. This sequence joins TRBV4-2 and TRBJ2-1; TRBD2 matches 9 bases. Germline V gene sequence: CDR1 LGHNA, CDR2 YNFKEQ. Trimming cost V 1 base and J 4 bases; bases outside gene matches: 5. CDR3 length: 16 amino acids.

This clone was recorded a few times. The chain joins TRBV6-6 to TRBJ2-1; 9 nucleotides agree with TRBD2. The germline gives CDR1 MNHNY, CDR2 SVGAGI (reference sequence). V lost 6 bases and J lost 2; bases outside the gene matches: 5. The CDR3 consists of 15 residues. The CDR3 nucleotides are TGTGCCAGCAGCCTTAGCGGGGGACCCTACAATGAGCAGTTCTTC. This encodes CASSLSGGPYNEQFF.

V usage is TRBV7-9 and J usage is TRBJ2-1; TRBD2 might be the D (5 bases). Trimming took off 6 bases at V and 3 bases at J, with 12 bases between the two ends. Germline loops: CDR1 SEHNR, CDR2 FQNEAQ (reference sequence). This CDR3 has 14 residues. The CDR3 nucleotides are TGTGCCAGCAGGGCGACGGGAAACTACAATGAGCAGTTCTTC. It encodes CASRATGNYNEQFF.

This chain uses TRBV7-9 with TRBJ2-1; D is possibly TRBD1 (5 bases). Germline V gene lookup returns CDR1 SEHNR and CDR2 FQNEAQ (reference sequence). This CDR3 is built from 13 residues. Trimming pared 4 bases from V and 6 bases from J, leaving 10 bases between. The CDR3 loop is CASSWGTTNEQFF. The CDR3 DNA follows: TGTGCCAGCAGCTGGGGCACCACCAATGAGCAGTTCTTC.

This sequence joins TRBV11-3 and TRBJ2-1; 8 bases line up with TRBD2. J lost 0 bases, V lost 4 bases, and 2 bases had no gene match. The CDR3 is 15 residues long. Germline lookup yields CDR1 SGHNT and CDR2 YENEEA. Here the CDR3 reads CASSSTSASYNEQFF. For the CDR3, the DNA is TGTGCCAGCAGCTCGACTAGCGCCTCCTACAATGAGCAGTTCTTC. The full variable domain, rest sourced from reference TRBV11-3 and TRBJ2-1, is EAGVVQSPRYKIIEKKQPVAFWCNPISGHNTLYWYLQNLGQGPELLIRYENEEAVDDSQLPKDRFSAERLKGVDSTLKIQPAELGDSAVYLCASSSTSASYNEQFFGPGTRLTVL.

This clone has a single count. The chain couples TRBV2 to TRBJ2-1; D is unresolved. The CDR3 length is 14 residues. The V gene lost 5 bases and the J gene lost 2 bases, with 10 bases spanning the gap. CDR1 SNHLY and CDR2 FYNNEI come from the germline V gene. CDR3 nucleotides: TGTGCCAGCAGTTTGTCAGGAACCTACAATGAGCAGTTCTTC. It yields the protein CASSLSGTYNEQFF.

The chain links TRBV2 to TRBJ1-1, with 8 bases that match TRBD1. Looked up from germline, CDR1 is SNHLY and CDR2 is FYNNEI. Germline trimming cut 6 bases from V and 1 base from J; bases unmatched to any gene: 13. The length of the CDR3 is 17 residues. The CDR3 coding sequence is TGTGCCAGCAGCCCACTGTGGGCAGGGGGCAGGAACACTGAAGCTTTCTTT. Protein sequence: CASSPLWAGGRNTEAFF.

This clone was seen more than once but under ten times. The chain joins TRBV6-5 to TRBJ2-5; unclear D gene. Germline V gene sequence: CDR1 MNHEY, CDR2 SVGAGI. The CDR3 extends over 14 amino acids. V lost 0 bases, J lost 1 base, and 6 bases lay in between. The CDR3 sequence is CASSYSIVQETQYF. The CDR3, as DNA: TGTGCCAGCAGTTACTCAATAGTCCAAGAGACCCAGTACTTC.

The genes are TRBV5-6 and TRBJ1-3; 7 bases line up with TRBD1. The trim removed 4 bases at V and 1 base at J, leaving 5 bases unmatched. CDR1 is SGHDT and CDR2 is YYEEEE in the germline V gene. The CDR3 runs to 15 residues. CDR3 loop: CASSTWDRSGNTIYF. CDR3 nucleotide sequence: TGTGCCAGCAGCACCTGGGACAGATCTGGAAACACCATATATTTT. The full variable domain, rest sourced from reference TRBV5-6 and TRBJ1-3, is DAGVTQSPTHLIKTRGQQVTLRCSPKSGHDTVSWYQQALGQGPQFIFQYYEEEERQRGNFPDRFSGHQFPNYSSELNVNALLLGDSALYLCASSTWDRSGNTIYFGEGSWLTVV.

The chain recombines TRBV9 with TRBJ1-4; the match to TRBD1 covers 8 bases. The length of the CDR3 is 16 residues. CDR1 SGDLS and CDR2 YYNGEE come from the germline V gene. V lost 0 bases and J lost 4; bases outside the gene matches: 5. The CDR3 is CASSVDAGQVNEKLFF. Here the CDR3 DNA reads TGTGCCAGCAGCGTAGATGCGGGACAGGTTAATGAAAAACTGTTTTTT.

The CDR3 DNA follows: TGTGCCAGCACAACCACTAGGAACACTGAAGCTTTCTTT. Translating gives CASTTTRNTEAFF. V is TRBV5-4 and J is TRBJ1-1; no reliable D call. Germline CDR1 reads SGHNT; CDR2 reads YYREEE (reference sequence). CDR3 size: 13 residues. The V end lost 6 bases, the J end lost 1 base, and 10 bases lay between the germline ends.

This chain links TRBV15 with TRBJ2-5, with TRBD2 matching 12 bases. The junction had 11 bases not matched to a gene; V was cut back by 5 bases and J by 4 bases. This CDR3 spans 17 amino acids. Germline CDR1 LNHNV, CDR2 YYDKDF (reference sequence). The CDR3 coding sequence is TGTGCCACCAGCCCGCGCGGGACTAGCGGGTGGGGAGAGACCCAGTACTTC. This gives the protein CATSPRGTSGWGETQYF.

The rearrangement links TRBV28 to TRBJ2-7, with D possibly TRBD2 on 5 matching bases. The CDR3 extends over 12 amino acids. Germline V gives CDR1 MDHEN, CDR2 SYDVKM. The V end lost 8 bases, the J end lost 3 bases, and 11 bases lay between the germline ends. CDR3 nucleotide sequence: TGTGCCAGCGTAGACGGGAACTACGAGCAGTACTTC. It yields the protein CASVDGNYEQYF.

This clone occurred once. The chain carries TRBV29-1 and TRBJ2-3; 12 nucleotides align to TRBD2. The CDR3 is 17 amino acids. V dropped 6 bases and J dropped 1; count of bases not matched to a gene: 11. Germline assignment: CDR1 SQVTM and CDR2 ANQGSEA. This CDR3 reads CSVQGGTSGRRTDTQYF. The CDR3 coding sequence is TGCAGCGTCCAAGGCGGTACTAGCGGGAGGCGCACAGATACGCAGTATTTT.